Only a few counts were recorded for the clone carrying this T cell receptor beta chain. The antigen remains undetermined. Per germline, CDR1 GTSNPN and CDR2 SVGIG (reference sequence). The V and J ends lost 0 bases and 5 bases respectively, with 11 bases between them. The CDR3 loop spans 13 amino acids. TCRbeta library construction was performed incorporating unique molecular identifiers. Each CDR3 protein is one row after TCRdb ran MiXCR on the PCR reads. The sample has about 120,000 distinct CDR3 sequences, roughly 23% seen once. This sample is drawn from a study of T-cell reconstitution after alpha-beta-depleted transplantation in children. General study findings and limits: It was reported that alpha-beta T cells came from several hundred expanded graft clones (about two months after transplant). Fresh T-cell production supplied most of the T-cell counts and diversity seen one year after transplant.

The source is a male patient aged 2-9 years who had a stem cell transplant for chronic granulomatous disease, so the T cells may come from the graft donor. This sequence joins TRBV30 and TRBJ2-7; the D call may be TRBD1 or TRBD2 (5 bases each). The material was PBMCs, mostly from graft donor cells, obtained 180 days after TCRalphabeta/CD19-depleted stem cell transplant. The CDR3 sequence is CAWSVSVGDEQYF. In nucleotides, the CDR3 is TGTGCCTGGAGTGTTTCCGTGGGGGACGAGCAGTACTTC.